Many counts were recorded for the clone carrying this T cell receptor (beta chain). What it recognizes is unknown. The authors produced cDNA by 5'RACE using 10-nucleotide random UMIs. TCRdb re-called the 5' RACE reads with MiXCR, one entry per CDR3 protein. Of 50,000 or so distinct CDR3 sequences in the sample, about 3.7% were seen once. This sample stems from a study of neurological immune-mediated disorders. Across the whole study: Within the group of 34 multiple sclerosis patients, approximately 30 were relapsing-remitting, while 3 were secondary progressive. Regarding the study as a whole: No CDR3 amino acid sequences recurred among expanded clones across subjects, suggesting private repertoires in all groups. When repertoires were grouped phylogenetically, those of 18 of 34 multiple sclerosis patients fell into one related-CDR3 cluster, a possible signature.

V shed 6 bases and J shed 8 bases, with 14 bases lying between them. Germline V gives CDR1 ENHRY, CDR2 SYGVKD. The CDR3 has 13 amino acids. The clonotype comes from a middle-aged man with multiple sclerosis. The chain has TRBV10-3 and TRBJ2-1, with a tentative D call TRBD2 (7 bases). Input material: PBMCs. The CDR3 DNA follows: TGTGCCATCAGCCCTCGGGGGGCCGATGAGCAGTTCTTC. Translated: CAISPRGADEQFF.